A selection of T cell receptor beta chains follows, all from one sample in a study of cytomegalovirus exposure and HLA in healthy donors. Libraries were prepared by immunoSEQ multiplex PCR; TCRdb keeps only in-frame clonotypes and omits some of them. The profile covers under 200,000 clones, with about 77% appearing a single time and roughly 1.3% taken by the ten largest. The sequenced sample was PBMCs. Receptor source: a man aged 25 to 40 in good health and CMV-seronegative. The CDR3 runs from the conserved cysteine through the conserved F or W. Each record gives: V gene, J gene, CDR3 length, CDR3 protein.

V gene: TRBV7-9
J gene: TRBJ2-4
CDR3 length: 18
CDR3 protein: CASSPGLAGGTAKNIQYF

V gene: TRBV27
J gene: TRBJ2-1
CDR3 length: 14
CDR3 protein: CASSLTRGGNEQFF

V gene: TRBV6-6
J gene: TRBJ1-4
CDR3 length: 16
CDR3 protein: CASSFGAGERDEKLFF

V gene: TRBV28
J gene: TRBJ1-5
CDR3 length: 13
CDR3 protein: CASKGGSNQPQHF

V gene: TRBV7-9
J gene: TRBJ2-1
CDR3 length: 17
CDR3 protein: CASSSGSTAGGYNEQFF

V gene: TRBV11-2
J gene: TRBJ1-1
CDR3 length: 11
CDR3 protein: CASSLAGQAFF

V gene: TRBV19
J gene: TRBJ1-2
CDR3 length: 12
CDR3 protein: CASSPRGNGYTF

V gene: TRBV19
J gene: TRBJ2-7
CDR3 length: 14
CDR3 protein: CASRGGGPTYEQYF

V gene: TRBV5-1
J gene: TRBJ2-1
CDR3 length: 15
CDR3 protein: CASSPQGARYNEQFF

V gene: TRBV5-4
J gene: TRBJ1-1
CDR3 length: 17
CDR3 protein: CASSSAGSRGSNTEAFF

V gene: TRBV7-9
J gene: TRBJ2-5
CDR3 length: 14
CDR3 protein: CASSPGLAGETQYF

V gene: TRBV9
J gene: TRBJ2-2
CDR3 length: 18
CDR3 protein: CASSVGEGLGIRGGELFF

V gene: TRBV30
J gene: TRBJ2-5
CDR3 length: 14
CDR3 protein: CASSTGIEGETQYF

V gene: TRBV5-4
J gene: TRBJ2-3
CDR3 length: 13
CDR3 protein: CASSNRGTDTQYF

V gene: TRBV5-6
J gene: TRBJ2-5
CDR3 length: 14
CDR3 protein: CALGRGQLGETQYF

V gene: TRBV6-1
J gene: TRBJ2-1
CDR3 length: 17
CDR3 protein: CASSDRRSLGGRNEQFF

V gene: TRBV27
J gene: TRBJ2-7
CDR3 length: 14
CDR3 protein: CASSLMASAYEQYF

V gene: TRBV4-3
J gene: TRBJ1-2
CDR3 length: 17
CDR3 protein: CASSQFGADRNAYGYTF

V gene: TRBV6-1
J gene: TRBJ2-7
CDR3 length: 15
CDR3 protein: CASRSTSGSHYEQYF

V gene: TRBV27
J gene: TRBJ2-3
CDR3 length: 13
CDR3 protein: CASRTGSTDTQYF

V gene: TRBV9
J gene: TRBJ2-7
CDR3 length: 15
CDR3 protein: CASSVATGQNYEQYF

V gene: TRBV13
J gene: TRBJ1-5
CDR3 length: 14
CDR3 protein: CASSEQGSNQPQHF